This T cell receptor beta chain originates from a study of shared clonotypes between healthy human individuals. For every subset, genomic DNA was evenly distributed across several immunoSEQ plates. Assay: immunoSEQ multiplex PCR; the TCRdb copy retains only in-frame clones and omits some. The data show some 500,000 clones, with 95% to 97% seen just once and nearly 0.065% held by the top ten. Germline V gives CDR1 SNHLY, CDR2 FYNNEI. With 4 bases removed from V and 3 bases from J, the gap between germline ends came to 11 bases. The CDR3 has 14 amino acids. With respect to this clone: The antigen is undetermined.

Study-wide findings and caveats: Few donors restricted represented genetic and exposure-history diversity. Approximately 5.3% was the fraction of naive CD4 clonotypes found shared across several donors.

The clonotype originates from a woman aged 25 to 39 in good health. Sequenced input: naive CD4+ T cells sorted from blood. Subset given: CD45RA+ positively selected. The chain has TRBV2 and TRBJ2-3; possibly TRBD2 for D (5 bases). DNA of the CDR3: TGTGCCAGCAGTGGGGAGCAAGCTACAGATACGCAGTATTTT. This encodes CASSGEQATDTQYF.